The next 18 T cell receptor beta chains were all read from a single sample in a study of T cell responses to AZD1222 COVID-19 vaccine. Clones were sequenced by immunoSEQ multiplex PCR, and TCRdb holds only the in-frame ones, with some missing. The table has about 110,000 clones, 88% seen once. The sample in question was peripheral blood, obtained on day 0 of AZD1222 vaccination. The receptors were sampled from an adult in good health.

V is TRBV5-1 and J is TRBJ1-1; D uncertain. Between the trimmed V and J ends, which lost 4 bases and 3 bases, there was a span of 10 bases. Per the germline V gene, CDR1 is SGHRS and CDR2 is YFSETQ. The CDR3 has 13 residues. The CDR3 DNA follows: TGCGCCAGCAGCAAGGACCGCCACACTGAAGCTTTCTTT. It codes for CASSKDRHTEAFF.

The chain employs TRBV30 and TRBJ1-2, with a weak D call TRBD1 (5 bases). The V gene's germline CDR1 is GTSNPN and CDR2 SVGIG (reference sequence). The germline V and J ends were trimmed by 0 bases and 7 bases, with 9 bases remaining between them. This CDR3 comprises 12 residues. The CDR3 is CAWSVHGGGYTF. CDR3 bases: TGTGCCTGGAGTGTACACGGGGGTGGCTACACCTTC.

The chain's CDR3 is CASSYLSGDQPQHF. The DNA for the CDR3 is TGTGCCAGCAGTTACCTGTCAGGGGATCAGCCCCAGCATTTT. The rearrangement joins TRBV6-6 to TRBJ1-5; TRBD1 is a possible D gene (6 bases). V lost 2 bases, J lost 5 bases, and 10 bases lay in between. This CDR3 has 14 residues. Germline CDR1 MNHNY, CDR2 SVGAGI (reference sequence).

This rearrangement joins TRBV5-1 to TRBJ2-1, with a possible D match to TRBD2 (5 bases). Trimming left V 5 bases short and J 0 bases short, with 12 bases between. The CDR3 consists of 15 residues. Germline V gene lookup returns CDR1 SGHRS and CDR2 YFSETQ. The chain's CDR3 is CASSPSRNSYNEQFF. The CDR3 DNA follows: TGCGCCAGCAGTCCTAGCCGCAACTCCTACAATGAGCAGTTCTTC. The entire variable domain, with the rest obtained from reference TRBV5-1 and TRBJ2-1, is as follows: KAGVTQTPRYLIKTRGQQVTLSCSPISGHRSVSWYQQTPGQGLQFLFEYFSETQRNKGNFPGRFSGRQFSNSRSEMNVSTLELGDSALYLCASSPSRNSYNEQFFGPGTRLTVL.

V is TRBV9 and J is TRBJ1-4; D not certain. The CDR3 has 15 amino acids. The germline V gene has CDR1 SGDLS and CDR2 YYNGEE. Trimming cost V 2 bases and J 0 bases, with 8 bases left between them. CDR3 in DNA: TGTGCCAGCAGCGTTACGACCTCAACTAATGAAAAACTGTTTTTT. As protein: CASSVTTSTNEKLFF.

This chain connects TRBV7-8 to TRBJ1-1; possibly TRBD1 for D (5 bases). The CDR3 has 13 amino acids. Trimming took off 1 base at V and 6 bases at J, with 9 bases between the two ends. Per the germline V gene, CDR1 is SGHVS and CDR2 is FQNEAQ. This CDR3 reads CASSLGRGSEAFF. The CDR3 bases are TGTGCCAGCAGCTTAGGTCGGGGGTCTGAAGCTTTCTTT.

V gene TRBV30 combines with J gene TRBJ2-7; D uncertain. Germline V gene data show CDR1 as GTSNPN and CDR2 as SVGIG (reference sequence). The length of the CDR3 is 12 residues. V lost 1 base and J lost 5, with 9 bases in between. This CDR3 reads CAWSGQYNEQYF. The CDR3 nucleotides are TGTGCCTGGAGTGGTCAATATAACGAGCAGTACTTC.

V gene TRBV7-9 combines with J gene TRBJ1-2, with 8 positions matching TRBD1. In germline, CDR1 is SEHNR, CDR2 FQNEAQ (reference sequence). The V and J ends lost 1 base and 2 bases, in that order; junction bases with no gene match: 6. The CDR3 is 16 amino acids. Here the CDR3 DNA reads TGTGCCAGCAGCTTAGAGGGCAGGGGGCTCAACTATGGCTACACCTTC. This translates into CASSLEGRGLNYGYTF.

In its sample, this clone was seen a few times. This chain uses TRBV5-1 with TRBJ1-2; the match to TRBD1 covers 7 bases. Germline V gene sequence: CDR1 SGHRS, CDR2 YFSETQ. The CDR3 runs to 12 residues. J lost 9 bases, V lost 3 bases, and 5 bases had no gene match. The CDR3 protein is CASSWDSICYTF. DNA of the CDR3: TGCGCCAGCAGCTGGGACAGCATCTGCTACACCTTC.

The V call is TRBV7-9, the J call TRBJ1-3; D call uncertain. There are 15 residues in the CDR3. Germline assignment: CDR1 SEHNR and CDR2 FQNEAQ (reference sequence). Trimming took 5 bases from V and 0 from J, leaving 11 bases between them. The CDR3: CASSPRPFSGNTIYF. The CDR3 region has the DNA TGTGCCAGCAGCCCTCGACCGTTCTCTGGAAACACCATATATTTT.

This chain links TRBV6-5 with TRBJ1-2; D call uncertain. This CDR3 comprises 14 residues. The germline V gene has CDR1 MNHEY and CDR2 SVGAGI. The germline V and J ends were trimmed by 2 bases and 2 bases, with 9 bases remaining between them. The CDR3 spells CASSYRWENYGYTF. The CDR3 DNA sequence: TGTGCCAGCAGTTACCGTTGGGAGAACTATGGCTACACCTTC.

This clone has a single count. The rearrangement uses TRBV7-8 and TRBJ2-7; D ambiguous. Germline assignment: CDR1 SGHVS and CDR2 FQNEAQ. This CDR3 has 12 residues. Trimming stripped 1 base from V and 12 bases from J, with 13 bases between. CDR3 in amino acids: CASSLGGRLSYF. The CDR3 coding sequence is TGTGCCAGCAGCTTAGGGGGTAGACTCTCGTACTTC.

For the CDR3, the DNA is TGTGCCAGCAACTGGGCAGGCCTCACCGGGGAGCTGTTTTTT. It is translated as CASNWAGLTGELFF. The gene calls are TRBV11-2 and TRBJ2-2, with D hard to call. Germline CDR1 is SGHAT and CDR2 is FQNNGV. The CDR3 extends over 14 amino acids. Trimming cost V 7 bases and J 4 bases, with 13 bases left between them. Complete variable domain (other parts from reference TRBV11-2 and TRBJ2-2): EAGVAQSPRYKIIEKRQSVAFWCNPISGHATLYWYQQILGQGPKLLIQFQNNGVVDDSQLPKDRFSAERLKGVDSTLKIQPAKLEDSAVYLCASNWAGLTGELFFGEGSRLTVL.

The chain links TRBV6-5 to TRBJ1-4; D gene unclear. This CDR3 comprises 12 residues. Germline V lookup: CDR1 MNHEY, CDR2 SVGAGI. V was pared by 8 bases and J by 8 bases, with 12 bases between. The CDR3 here is CASSGGREKLFF. CDR3 nucleotides: TGTGCCAGCTCGGGAGGTCGGGAAAAACTGTTTTTT.

The V call is TRBV5-1, the J call TRBJ2-2; tentatively, D is TRBD1 (6 bases). Trimming shortened V by 0 bases and J by 1 base, and 7 bases separated the two germline ends. The CDR3 sequence is 15 residues long. From germline, CDR1 is SGHRS and CDR2 YFSETQ. The CDR3 loop reads CASSLGQVNTGELFF. The CDR3 DNA follows: TGCGCCAGCAGCTTGGGACAGGTGAACACCGGGGAGCTGTTTTTT.

The CDR3 sequence is CASSSVSTESYGYTF. The CDR3 DNA sequence: TGTGCCAGCAGCTCAGTCAGCACAGAATCCTATGGCTACACCTTC. The rearrangement joins TRBV13 to TRBJ1-2; no firm D call. Germline CDR1 and CDR2: PRHDT and FYEKMQ (reference sequence). The CDR3 runs to 15 residues. V shed 4 bases and J shed 4 bases, with 16 bases lying between them.

The chain is built from TRBV3-1 (or the pseudogene TRBV3-2) and TRBJ1-1; a possible D gene is TRBD1 (5 bases). Deletions cut 2 bases from V and 7 bases from J, with 17 bases between. Per the germline V gene, CDR1 is LGHDT and CDR2 is YNNKEL (reference sequence). CDR3 size: 15 residues. CDR3 DNA: TGTGCCAGCAGCCAATTGGGGGTTTTCGTTTTTGAAGCTTTCTTT. Its protein is CASSQLGVFVFEAFF.

The V and J genes are TRBV3-1 (or the pseudogene TRBV3-2) and TRBJ1-2, with a weak D call TRBD1 (6 bases). CDR1 and CDR2 from the germline V gene are LGHDT and YNNKEL (reference sequence). The CDR3 covers 14 residues. V was clipped by 4 bases and J by 8 bases, with 17 bases between them. The CDR3: CASSPTTGGQGYTF. The DNA for the CDR3 is TGTGCCAGCAGCCCAACGACAGGTGGGCAGGGCTACACCTTC.